Presented here are 27 T cell receptor beta chains from one specimen sequenced in a study of control samples from healthy donors and cancer patients. Assay: immunoSEQ multiplex PCR; the TCRdb copy retains only in-frame clones and omits some. In total, the table holds fewer than 200,000 clones. Sequencing was carried out using blood. The receptors come from a woman between 25 and 40 years old in good health.

The V gene is TRBV20-1, the J gene TRBJ1-2; maybe TRBD1 (6 bases). This CDR3 region has 11 residues. V gave up 6 bases and J gave up 8 bases, with 13 bases separating them. Germline values: CDR1 DFQATT, CDR2 SNEGSKA (reference sequence). CDR3 coding DNA: TGCAGTGCGGCAGGGGTGGGCGGCTACACCTTC. It specifies CSAAGVGGYTF.

The chain employs TRBV6-4 and TRBJ1-4; no clear D. The CDR3 runs to 13 residues. The V and J ends lost 4 bases and 4 bases respectively, with 7 bases between them. Germline V CDR1 and CDR2: MRHNA, SNTAGT. DNA of the CDR3: TGTGCCAGCAGTGTAGGAGTTAATGAAAAACTGTTTTTT. Its translation is CASSVGVNEKLFF.

The V gene is TRBV12-3 or TRBV12-4, the J gene TRBJ2-5, with D perhaps being TRBD1 or TRBD2 (5 bases each). The CDR3 is made up of 12 amino acids. Trimming pared 2 bases from V and 7 bases from J, leaving 8 bases between. Here the CDR3 reads CASSLSGRTQYF. In nucleotides, the CDR3 is TGTGCCAGCAGTTTATCAGGGAGGACCCAGTACTTC.

The V and J genes are TRBV7-9 and TRBJ1-1; D ambiguous. The V end was cut by 3 bases, the J end by 1 base, with 6 bases between. The germline gives CDR1 SEHNR, CDR2 FQNEAQ (reference sequence). This CDR3 is built from 13 residues. The CDR3 reads CASSFTTNTEAFF. CDR3 sequence (DNA): TGTGCCAGCAGCTTTACTACGAACACTGAAGCTTTCTTT. The entire variable domain, with the rest obtained from reference TRBV7-9 and TRBJ1-1, is as follows: DTGVSQNPRHKITKRGQNVTFRCDPISEHNRLYWYRQTLGQGPEFLTYFQNEAQLEKSRLLSDRFSAERPKGSFSTLEIQRTEQGDSAMYLCASSFTTNTEAFFGQGTRLTVV.

This chain connects TRBV29-1 to TRBJ2-6, with D possibly called TRBD1 or TRBD2 (5 bases each). This CDR3 has 14 residues. Germline lookup yields CDR1 SQVTM and CDR2 ANQGSEA. The V end was cut by 3 bases, the J end by 0 bases, with 6 bases between. This CDR3 reads CSVEGVSGANVLTF. The DNA of the CDR3 is TGCAGCGTTGAGGGGGTCTCTGGGGCCAACGTCCTGACTTTC.

The chain combines TRBV10-1 with TRBJ2-2; weak D call: TRBD2 (6 bases). V gave up 6 bases and J gave up 5 bases, with 13 bases separating them. Germline-derived CDR1 and CDR2 are WNHNN and SYGVQD (reference sequence). This CDR3 has 14 amino acids. CDR3 loop: CASSSEGRTGELFF. CDR3 bases: TGCGCCAGCAGCAGCGAGGGGAGGACCGGGGAGCTGTTTTTT.

The chain couples TRBV5-1 to TRBJ2-5; D might be TRBD2 (7 bases). The CDR3 runs 13 residues. Deletions cut 4 bases from V and 5 bases from J, with 12 bases between. Germline CDR1 is SGHRS and CDR2 is YFSETQ. CDR3 nucleotides: TGCGCCAGCAGCGTCGGGGGGCGGGAGACCCAGTACTTC. Translation gives CASSVGGRETQYF.

The chain recombines TRBV12-5 with TRBJ2-5; TRBD1 might be the D (7 bases). Germline loops: CDR1 LGHNT, CDR2 FRNRAP. Trimming took 1 base from V and 3 from J, leaving 12 bases between them. The CDR3 sequence is 15 residues long. CDR3 coding DNA: TGTGCTAGTGGTTTGGGACAGGGAGGAAAAGAGACCCAGTACTTC. Protein product: CASGLGQGGKETQYF.

This sequence joins TRBV4-1 and TRBJ1-2; 7 nucleotides align to TRBD1. This CDR3 comprises 14 residues. V lost 4 bases, J lost 4 bases, and 6 bases stayed unmatched. Germline V gene lookup returns CDR1 MGHRA and CDR2 YSYEKL. The CDR3 region is CASSLGQASYGYTF. The CDR3 DNA is TGCGCCAGCAGCCTAGGACAGGCCAGCTATGGCTACACCTTC.

The chain joins TRBV28 to TRBJ2-2, with TRBD1 identical over 7 bases. The CDR3 runs 12 residues. Germline values: CDR1 MDHEN, CDR2 SYDVKM. In DNA form, the CDR3 reads TGTGCGCTTTCAGGGGGCACCGGGGAGCTGTTTTTT. This encodes CALSGGTGELFF.

The V gene is TRBV28, the J gene TRBJ2-7; tentatively, D is TRBD1 (6 bases). Germline values: CDR1 MDHEN, CDR2 SYDVKM. The V end was cut by 6 bases, the J end by 3 bases, with 12 bases between. There are 13 residues in the CDR3. CDR3 amino acids: CASRRQVVYEQYF. The CDR3 region has the DNA TGTGCCAGCAGAAGACAGGTGGTCTACGAGCAGTACTTC.

This chain joins TRBV12-3 or TRBV12-4 and TRBJ1-2, with TRBD1 matching 7 bases. The CDR3 covers 13 residues. The junction had 4 bases not matched to a gene; V was cut back by 5 bases and J by 4 bases. The CDR3 sequence is CASSQTGAYGYTF. DNA of the CDR3: TGTGCCAGCAGTCAAACAGGGGCCTATGGCTACACCTTC.

The rearrangement links TRBV5-4 to TRBJ2-5, with D possibly called TRBD1 or TRBD2 (5 bases each). The CDR3 length is 15 residues. Per germline, CDR1 SGHNT and CDR2 YYREEE (reference sequence). V lost 0 bases, J lost 3 bases, and 12 bases lay in between. Here the CDR3 DNA reads TGTGCCAGCAGCTTGGGAGGGGCAGCAGAAGAGACCCAGTACTTC. Its protein is CASSLGGAAEETQYF.

The rearrangement joins TRBV12-3 or TRBV12-4 to TRBJ1-1; D is uncertain. The CDR3 runs 11 residues. V dropped 3 bases and J dropped 3 bases, with 2 bases sitting between them. The CDR3 loop reads CASSFYTEAFF. CDR3 DNA: TGTGCCAGCAGTTTCTACACTGAAGCTTTCTTT.

The chain combines TRBV23-1 with TRBJ2-7; D perhaps matches TRBD2 (5 bases). TRBV23-1 is marked as an open reading frame, function uncertain. The CDR3 is 14 amino acids. The V end lost 7 bases, the J end lost 10 bases, and 23 bases lay between the germline ends. The CDR3 loop is CASTPEGLLREQYF. The CDR3 DNA is TGCGCCAGCACCCCAGAGGGCTTATTACGAGAACAGTACTTC.

V usage is TRBV4-1 and J usage is TRBJ1-1; tentatively, D is TRBD1 (5 bases). The germline gives CDR1 MGHRA, CDR2 YSYEKL. The CDR3 spans 15 residues. Deletions cut 1 base from V and 6 bases from J, with 15 bases between. CDR3 in amino acids: CASSQVRGAGAEAFF. Here the CDR3 DNA reads TGCGCCAGCAGCCAAGTCCGGGGCGCCGGCGCTGAAGCTTTCTTT.

The V call is TRBV11-2, the J call TRBJ1-3; D not resolved. Trimming cost V 2 bases and J 0 bases, with 8 bases left between them. The germline V gene encodes CDR1 SGHAT and CDR2 FQNNGV. The CDR3 is 15 residues long. CDR3 in amino acids: CASSLSSLSGNTIYF. CDR3 DNA sequence: TGTGCCAGCAGCTTAAGTTCACTCTCTGGAAACACCATATATTTT.

The chain combines TRBV19 with TRBJ1-4, with D possibly matching TRBD1 (5 bases). Germline CDR1 is LNHDA and CDR2 is SQIVND (reference sequence). Trimming shortened V by 3 bases and J by 4 bases, and 12 bases separated the two germline ends. The CDR3 is made up of 15 amino acids. This chain's CDR3 is CASSMGPGFNEKLFF. As DNA, the CDR3 is TGTGCCAGTAGTATGGGACCGGGTTTTAATGAAAAACTGTTTTTT.

Concerning this clone: The junction departs from the called germline gene at one end, perhaps through a read error. The V gene is TRBV20-1, the J gene TRBJ1-5; D may be TRBD1 (5 bases). The CDR3 sequence is 12 residues long. Looked up from germline, CDR1 is DFQATT and CDR2 is SNEGSKA (reference sequence). CDR3 region: CSASRGNQPQHF. The CDR3 DNA follows: TGCAGTGCTAGTCGGGGCAACCAGCCCCAGCATTTT.

The chain couples TRBV4-1 to TRBJ1-1; TRBD1 agrees at 8 bases. This CDR3 comprises 14 residues. V gave up 1 base and J gave up 4 bases; unmatched junction bases: 2. Looked up from germline, CDR1 is MGHRA and CDR2 is YSYEKL. The CDR3 region has the DNA TGCGCCAGCAGCCAAGGACAGGGGTTCACTGAAGCTTTCTTT. Amino acids: CASSQGQGFTEAFF.

The genes are TRBV27 and TRBJ2-3; TRBD2 matches at 8 bases. The CDR3 has 15 amino acids. Per germline, CDR1 MNHEY and CDR2 SMNVEV (reference sequence). After removal of 6 bases from V and 1 base from J, the junction contained 6 bases not matched to a gene. DNA of the CDR3: TGTGCCAGCAGGCTCAGCGGGGGAGGCACAGATACGCAGTATTTT. It specifies CASRLSGGGTDTQYF.

V gene TRBV28 combines with J gene TRBJ2-6, with 12 nucleotides matching TRBD1. The junction had 2 bases not matched to a gene; V was cut back by 3 bases and J by 2 bases. CDR3 length: 17 amino acids. CDR1 and CDR2 from the germline V gene are MDHEN and SYDVKM. CDR3 sequence reads: CASSFGTGGTGANVLTF. CDR3 DNA: TGTGCCAGCAGTTTCGGGACAGGGGGCACTGGGGCCAACGTCCTGACTTTC.

This chain connects TRBV27 to TRBJ2-2; TRBD1 is a possible D gene (7 bases). There are 17 residues in the CDR3. Germline V CDR1 and CDR2: MNHEY, SMNVEV (reference sequence). With 2 bases removed from V and 0 bases from J, the gap between germline ends came to 13 bases. Written as DNA, the CDR3 is TGTGCCAGCAGTTTACCCAGGGGGGCTGCGAACACCGGGGAGCTGTTTTTT. Amino acid sequence: CASSLPRGAANTGELFF.

The CDR3 DNA sequence: TGTGCCAGCAATCCGACAGGGGGGAACACCGGGGAGCTGTTTTTT. Encoded protein: CASNPTGGNTGELFF. This rearrangement joins TRBV9 to TRBJ2-2, with TRBD1 matching over 9 bases. Germline lookup yields CDR1 SGDLS and CDR2 YYNGEE. The CDR3 covers 15 residues. V gave up 6 bases and J gave up 1 base; unmatched junction bases: 4.

The rearrangement uses TRBV28 and TRBJ1-2; no definite D call. The V and J ends lost 7 bases and 1 base respectively, with 13 bases between them. This CDR3 is 14 amino acids long. Germline assignment: CDR1 MDHEN and CDR2 SYDVKM. CDR3 sequence reads: CASTQRSVNYGYTF. The CDR3 nucleotides read TGTGCCAGCACCCAAAGAAGTGTTAACTATGGCTACACCTTC.

This chain links TRBV7-2 with TRBJ2-5, with D perhaps matching TRBD1 (6 bases). CDR3 length: 11 amino acids. The V and J ends lost 5 bases and 9 bases respectively, with 10 bases between them. Germline values: CDR1 SGHTA, CDR2 FQGNSA. The CDR3 bases are TGTGCCAGCAGCCTACAGGGTTCCCAGTACTTC. It is translated as CASSLQGSQYF.

The chain has TRBV28 and TRBJ1-6; 8 nucleotides match TRBD1. The germline gives CDR1 MDHEN, CDR2 SYDVKM. V dropped 1 base and J dropped 4; count of bases not matched to a gene: 6. The CDR3 is 17 amino acids. The CDR3 DNA reads TGTGCCAGCAGTTTATCGGGACAGGAACTATATAATTCACCCCTCCACTTT. It translates to CASSLSGQELYNSPLHF.